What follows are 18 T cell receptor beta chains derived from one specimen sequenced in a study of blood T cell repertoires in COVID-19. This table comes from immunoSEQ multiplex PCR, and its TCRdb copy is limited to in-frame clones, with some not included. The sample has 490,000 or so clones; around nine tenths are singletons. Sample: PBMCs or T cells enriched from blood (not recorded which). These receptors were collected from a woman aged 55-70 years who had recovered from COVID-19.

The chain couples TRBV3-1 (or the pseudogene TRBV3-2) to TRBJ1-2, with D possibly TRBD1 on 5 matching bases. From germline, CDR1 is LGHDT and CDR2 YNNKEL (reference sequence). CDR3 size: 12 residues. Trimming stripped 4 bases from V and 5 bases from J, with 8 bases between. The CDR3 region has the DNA TGTGCCAGCAGCCCCGACAGTTATGGCTACACCTTC. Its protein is CASSPDSYGYTF.

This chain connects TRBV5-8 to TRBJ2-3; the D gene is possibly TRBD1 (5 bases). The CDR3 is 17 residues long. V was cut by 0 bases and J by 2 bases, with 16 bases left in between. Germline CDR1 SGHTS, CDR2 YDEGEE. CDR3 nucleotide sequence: TGTGCCAGCAGCTTGGTTGGCAGGGTTTGGGTCACAGATACGCAGTATTTT. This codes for CASSLVGRVWVTDTQYF.

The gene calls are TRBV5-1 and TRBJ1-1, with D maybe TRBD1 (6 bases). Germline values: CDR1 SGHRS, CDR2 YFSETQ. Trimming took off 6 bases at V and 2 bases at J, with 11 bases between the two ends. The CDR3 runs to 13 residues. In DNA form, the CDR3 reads TGCGCCAGCAAGGCAGGGGAAAACACTGAAGCTTTCTTT. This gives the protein CASKAGENTEAFF.

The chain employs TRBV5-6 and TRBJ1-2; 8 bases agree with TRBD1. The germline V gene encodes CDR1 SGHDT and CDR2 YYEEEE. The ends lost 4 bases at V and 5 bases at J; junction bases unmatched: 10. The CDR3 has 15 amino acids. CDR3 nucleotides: TGTGCCAGCAGCGACCGTGGACAGGGTGGATATGGCTACACCTTC. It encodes CASSDRGQGGYGYTF.

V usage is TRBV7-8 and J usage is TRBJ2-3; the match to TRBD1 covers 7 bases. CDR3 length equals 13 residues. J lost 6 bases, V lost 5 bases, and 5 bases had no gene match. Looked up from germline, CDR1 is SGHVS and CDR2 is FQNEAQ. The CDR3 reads CASSRQGWDTQYF. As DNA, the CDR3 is TGTGCCAGCAGCCGACAGGGTTGGGATACGCAGTATTTT.

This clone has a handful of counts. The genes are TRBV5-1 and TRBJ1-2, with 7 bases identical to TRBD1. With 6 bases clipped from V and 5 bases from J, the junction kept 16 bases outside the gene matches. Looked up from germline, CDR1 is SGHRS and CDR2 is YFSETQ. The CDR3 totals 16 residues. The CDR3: CASIPAPGTVPYGYTF. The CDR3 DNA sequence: TGCGCCAGCATTCCTGCCCCCGGGACAGTGCCTTATGGCTACACCTTC.

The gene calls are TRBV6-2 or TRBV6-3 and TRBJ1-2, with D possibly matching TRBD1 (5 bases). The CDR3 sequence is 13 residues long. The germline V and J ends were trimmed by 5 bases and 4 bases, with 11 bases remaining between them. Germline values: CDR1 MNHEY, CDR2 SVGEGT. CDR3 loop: CASSPSGAYGYTF. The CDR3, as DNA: TGTGCCAGCAGTCCGAGCGGGGCCTATGGCTACACCTTC.

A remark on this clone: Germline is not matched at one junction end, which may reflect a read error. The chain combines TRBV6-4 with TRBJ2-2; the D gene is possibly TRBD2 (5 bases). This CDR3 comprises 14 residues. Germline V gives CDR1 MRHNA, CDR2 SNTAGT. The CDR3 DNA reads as TGTGCCAGCAGTAACTCCGGGGAGTCCGGGGAGCTGTTTTTT. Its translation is CASSNSGESGELFF.

CDR3 loop: CASSERDSKETQYF. In nucleotides, the CDR3 is TGTGCCAGCAGTGAAAGGGACAGCAAGGAGACCCAGTACTTC. This chain connects TRBV6-1 to TRBJ2-5; the match to TRBD1 covers 7 bases. The V segment lost 2 bases and the J segment 5 bases; nucleotides outside the gene matches: 5. Per germline, CDR1 MNHNS and CDR2 SASEGT. The CDR3 contains 14 residues.

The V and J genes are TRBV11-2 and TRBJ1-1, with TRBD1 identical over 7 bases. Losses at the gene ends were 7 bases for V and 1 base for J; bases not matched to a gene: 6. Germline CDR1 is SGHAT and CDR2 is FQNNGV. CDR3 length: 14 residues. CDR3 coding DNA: TGTGCCAGCACCCCGACAGGGCGGAACACTGAAGCTTTCTTT. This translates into CASTPTGRNTEAFF.

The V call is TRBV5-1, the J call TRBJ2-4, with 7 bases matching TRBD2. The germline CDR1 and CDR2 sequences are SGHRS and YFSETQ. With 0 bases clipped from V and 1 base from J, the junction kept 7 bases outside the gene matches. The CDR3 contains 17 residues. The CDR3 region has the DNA TGCGCCAGCAGCTTGGCCATGAAGGGAGGGGCCAAAAACATTCAGTACTTC. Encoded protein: CASSLAMKGGAKNIQYF.

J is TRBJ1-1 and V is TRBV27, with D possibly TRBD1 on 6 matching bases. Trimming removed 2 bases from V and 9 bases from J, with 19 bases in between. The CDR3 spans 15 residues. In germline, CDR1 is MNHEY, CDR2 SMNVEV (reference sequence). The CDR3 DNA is TGTGCCAGCAGTTTAGAGTGGGGGGGCGTGATGAAAGCTTTCTTT. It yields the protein CASSLEWGGVMKAFF.

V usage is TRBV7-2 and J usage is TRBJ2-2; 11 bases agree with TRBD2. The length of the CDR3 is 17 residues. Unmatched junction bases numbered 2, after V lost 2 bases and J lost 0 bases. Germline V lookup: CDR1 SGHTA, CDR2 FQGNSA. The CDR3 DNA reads TGTGCCAGCAGCTTACAGACTAGCGGGGCGAACACCGGGGAGCTGTTTTTT. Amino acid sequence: CASSLQTSGANTGELFF.

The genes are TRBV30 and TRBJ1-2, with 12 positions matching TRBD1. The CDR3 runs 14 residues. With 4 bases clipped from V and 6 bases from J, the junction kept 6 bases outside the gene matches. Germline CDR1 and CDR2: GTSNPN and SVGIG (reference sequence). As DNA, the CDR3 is TGTGCCTGGACACCGGGACAGGGGGCAAATGGCTACACCTTC. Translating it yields CAWTPGQGANGYTF.

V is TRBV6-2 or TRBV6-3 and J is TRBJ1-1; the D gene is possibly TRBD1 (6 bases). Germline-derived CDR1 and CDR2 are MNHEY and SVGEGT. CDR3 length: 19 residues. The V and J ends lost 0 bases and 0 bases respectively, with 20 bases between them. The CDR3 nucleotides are TGTGCCAGCAGTTACTCGGTTGGGGGCGGGTTCGCCATGAACACTGAAGCTTTCTTT. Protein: CASSYSVGGGFAMNTEAFF.

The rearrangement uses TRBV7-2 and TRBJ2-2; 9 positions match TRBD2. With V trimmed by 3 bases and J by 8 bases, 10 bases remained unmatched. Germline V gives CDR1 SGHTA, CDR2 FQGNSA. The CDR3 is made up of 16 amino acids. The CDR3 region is CASSFTGTSIGGELFF. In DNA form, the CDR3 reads TGTGCCAGCAGCTTTACCGGGACTAGCATTGGGGGGGAGCTGTTTTTT.

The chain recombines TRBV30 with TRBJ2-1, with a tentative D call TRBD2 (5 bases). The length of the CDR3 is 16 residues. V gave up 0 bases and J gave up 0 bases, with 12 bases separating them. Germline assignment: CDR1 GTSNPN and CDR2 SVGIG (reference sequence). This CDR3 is CAWSVELGSSYNEQFF. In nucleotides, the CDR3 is TGTGCCTGGAGTGTAGAGTTGGGGAGCTCCTACAATGAGCAGTTCTTC.

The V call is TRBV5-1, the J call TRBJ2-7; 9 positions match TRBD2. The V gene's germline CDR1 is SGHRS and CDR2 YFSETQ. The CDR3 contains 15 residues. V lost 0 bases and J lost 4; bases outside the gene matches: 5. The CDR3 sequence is CASSLGGLARYEQYF. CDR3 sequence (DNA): TGCGCCAGCAGCTTGGGAGGACTAGCGAGGTACGAGCAGTACTTC.